These 25 T cell receptor beta chains share one sample of origin, sequenced in a study of cytomegalovirus exposure and HLA in healthy donors. With 60 Vbeta and 13 Jbeta primers, the PCR was carried out. The repertoire was sequenced with immunoSEQ multiplex PCR; TCRdb's copy has only in-frame clones and lacks some. The data contain around 160,000 clones, around 83% of them singletons. The sequencing input was PBMCs. These receptors were collected from a man aged 45-60 years in good health and CMV-seropositive.

This sequence joins TRBV11-2 and TRBJ1-1, with D possibly being TRBD1 (6 bases). The ends were cut back, 1 base at V and 9 bases at J, with 12 bases in the middle. This CDR3 spans 13 amino acids. CDR1 is SGHAT, CDR2 FQNNGV, per germline. CDR3 in DNA: TGTGCCAGCAGCTTAGGGATTGGGGGCCAAGCTTTCTTT. Protein sequence: CASSLGIGGQAFF. Combining the CDR3 with reference TRBV11-2 and TRBJ1-1 gives the whole variable domain EAGVAQSPRYKIIEKRQSVAFWCNPISGHATLYWYQQILGQGPKLLIQFQNNGVVDDSQLPKDRFSAERLKGVDSTLKIQPAKLEDSAVYLCASSLGIGGQAFFGQGTRLTVV.

V usage is TRBV6-5 and J usage is TRBJ2-7; weak D call: TRBD2 (6 bases). Trimming removed 7 bases from V and 0 bases from J, with 16 bases in between. This CDR3 has 15 amino acids. CDR1 is MNHEY and CDR2 is SVGAGI in the germline V gene. The CDR3, as DNA: TGTGCCAGCAACAACGGGAGAAAGAACTCCTACGAGCAGTACTTC. Protein sequence: CASNNGRKNSYEQYF.

The gene calls are TRBV13 and TRBJ2-5; 10 bases map to TRBD1. The J call is uncertain, as TRBJ2-7 better fits the DNA end. This CDR3 is 17 amino acids long. CDR1 and CDR2 from the germline V gene are PRHDT and FYEKMQ (reference sequence). The CDR3 DNA sequence: TGTGCCAGCAGCCCTACGGGACAGGGGAAGGGTTGGAACGAGCAGTACTTC. Encoded protein: CASSPTGQGKGWNEQYF.

J is TRBJ1-4 and V is TRBV2, with unresolved D. Trimming pared 3 bases from V and 0 bases from J, leaving 23 bases between. Germline CDR1 reads SNHLY; CDR2 reads FYNNEI. There are 20 residues in the CDR3. The CDR3 nucleotides are TGTGCCAGCAGTGAGAGATTGGGAGGCACCTTCATTTCAACTAATGAAAAACTGTTTTTT. It translates to CASSERLGGTFISTNEKLFF.

The chain couples TRBV5-6 to TRBJ2-7, with D possibly TRBD2 on 6 matching bases. V lost 6 bases and J lost 2, with 12 bases in between. Germline loops: CDR1 SGHDT, CDR2 YYEEEE. This CDR3 is built from 13 residues. The CDR3 coding sequence is TGTGCCAGCATCCTGACTAGTCCCTACGAGCAGTACTTC. Amino acids: CASILTSPYEQYF.

The chain is built from TRBV4-1 and TRBJ2-5; TRBD1 aligns across 7 bases. The CDR3 spans 15 residues. V trimming: 0 bases; J trimming: 5 bases; junction bases outside the gene matches: 6. CDR1 and CDR2 from the germline V gene are MGHRA and YSYEKL. The CDR3 protein is CASSQDQGVLETQYF. The CDR3 nucleotides are TGCGCCAGCAGCCAAGATCAGGGGGTCTTGGAGACCCAGTACTTC.

This chain joins TRBV11-2 and TRBJ1-4; the D is unclear. Germline CDR1 and CDR2: SGHAT and FQNNGV. The ends were cut back, 5 bases at V and 2 bases at J, with 12 bases in the middle. The length of the CDR3 is 15 residues. The CDR3 DNA reads TGTGCCAGCAGCCCACGGCGGGGTACTAATGAAAAACTGTTTTTT. It codes for CASSPRRGTNEKLFF.

The sample holds a few counts of this clone. The CDR3, as DNA: TGTGCCATCAATCCGGGGAGCACAGATACGCAGTATTTT. It yields the protein CAINPGSTDTQYF. The genes are TRBV10-3 and TRBJ2-3; D is possibly TRBD2 (5 bases). There are 13 residues in the CDR3. In germline, CDR1 is ENHRY, CDR2 SYGVKD. The ends were cut back, 7 bases at V and 0 bases at J, with 8 bases in the middle.

The chain couples TRBV30 to TRBJ1-1; D not certain. The CDR3 is made up of 11 amino acids. The germline V gene encodes CDR1 GTSNPN and CDR2 SVGIG (reference sequence). The germline V and J ends were trimmed by 4 bases and 10 bases, with 13 bases remaining between them. CDR3 nucleotides: TGTGCCTGGACGATCACCCGGGGAGCTTTCTTT. Amino acids: CAWTITRGAFF.

The DNA for the CDR3 is TGTGCCTGGAGTCGGGGGATTGGGGCAGATACGCAGTATTTT. Translating it yields CAWSRGIGADTQYF. The J gene is TRBJ2-3, the V gene TRBV30; D possibly corresponds to TRBD2 (6 bases). V gave up 2 bases and J gave up 4 bases, with 13 bases separating them. This CDR3 region has 14 residues. Germline values: CDR1 GTSNPN, CDR2 SVGIG (reference sequence).

Comments on this clone: At one boundary the junction diverges from the germline segment, which might be a read error. This chain joins TRBV7-2 and TRBJ1-2; D is ambiguous. This CDR3 has 12 amino acids. The germline V gene has CDR1 SGHTA and CDR2 FQGNSA. The CDR3 DNA reads TGTGCCAGCAGCCCGGAGTGGTTCCGCATCTTCTTC. It codes for CASSPEWFRIFF.

This clone was observed once. The chain recombines TRBV6-5 with TRBJ2-1, with TRBD2 identical over 9 bases. The CDR3 is made up of 16 amino acids. Per germline, CDR1 MNHEY and CDR2 SVGAGI. The V and J ends lost 2 bases and 9 bases, in that order; junction bases with no gene match: 11. CDR3 DNA: TGTGCCAGCAGTTACCGAGGCGGGAGGGCCGTGGGTGAGCAGTTCTTC. Its protein is CASSYRGGRAVGEQFF.

The chain couples TRBV5-1 to TRBJ2-3; the match to TRBD2 covers 10 bases. Germline V gene sequence: CDR1 SGHRS, CDR2 YFSETQ. This CDR3 is built from 16 residues. V shed 3 bases and J 2 bases; nucleotides not matched to a gene: 6. The CDR3 bases are TGCGCCAGCAGCTCTACAGCGGGGGGGCCCACAGATACGCAGTATTTT. This translates into CASSSTAGGPTDTQYF.

The chain couples TRBV18 to TRBJ1-3, with 7 bases lining up with TRBD1. J lost 0 bases, V lost 3 bases, and 8 bases had no gene match. Germline V gene lookup returns CDR1 KGHSH and CDR2 LQKENI. The CDR3 is 17 residues long. As DNA, the CDR3 is TGTGCCAGCTCACCGATTGGACAGGTCTACTCTGGAAACACCATATATTTT. Residues: CASSPIGQVYSGNTIYF.

The rearrangement links TRBV7-2 to TRBJ2-7; 8 nucleotides match TRBD2. This CDR3 is built from 15 residues. The germline gives CDR1 SGHTA, CDR2 FQGNSA. V was clipped by 1 base and J by 3 bases; unmatched bases: 5. CDR3 residues: CASSLGAAGVYEQYF. DNA for the CDR3: TGTGCCAGCAGCTTAGGAGCAGCGGGAGTCTACGAGCAGTACTTC.

This chain connects TRBV5-1 to TRBJ2-5; 8 bases map to TRBD1. Trimming took 4 bases from V and 5 from J; bases not matched to a gene: 7. This CDR3 contains 14 residues. The germline CDR1 and CDR2 sequences are SGHRS and YFSETQ. The CDR3, as DNA: TGCGCCAGCAGCGCCGGACAGGGCAGGGAGACCCAGTACTTC. This sequence encodes CASSAGQGRETQYF.

V is TRBV7-6 and J is TRBJ2-2; 9 bases fit TRBD2. The CDR3 consists of 16 residues. The germline CDR1 and CDR2 sequences are SGHVS and FNYEAQ. The V gene end was trimmed by 3 bases and the J gene end by 0 bases; junction bases not matched to a gene: 2. CDR3 protein: CASSFVAGANTGELFF. The CDR3 DNA sequence: TGTGCCAGCAGCTTCGTAGCGGGAGCGAACACCGGGGAGCTGTTTTTT.

V usage is TRBV15 and J usage is TRBJ2-6; maybe TRBD1 (7 bases). The CDR3 sequence is 16 residues long. CDR1 LNHNV and CDR2 YYDKDF come from the germline V gene (reference sequence). Trimming took off 5 bases at V and 4 bases at J, with 15 bases between the two ends. CDR3 bases: TGTGCCACCAGCCCAGGGGGGCTCTCAGGGGCCAACGTCCTGACTTTC. Translating gives CATSPGGLSGANVLTF.

This sequence joins TRBV19 and TRBJ2-1; TRBD2 might be the D (6 bases). The CDR3 length is 16 residues. Germline assignment: CDR1 LNHDA and CDR2 SQIVND (reference sequence). The ends were cut back, 7 bases at V and 9 bases at J, with 25 bases in the middle. The CDR3 reads CASTSRGSGGSGEQFF. The CDR3 nucleotides read TGTGCCAGTACCTCCCGGGGGTCAGGTGGGTCTGGTGAGCAGTTCTTC.

The chain employs TRBV4-2 and TRBJ2-7; D may be TRBD2 (6 bases). CDR1 and CDR2 from the germline V gene are LGHNA and YNFKEQ. V shed 0 bases and J shed 5 bases, with 14 bases lying between them. The CDR3 runs to 15 residues. CDR3 nucleotides: TGTGCCAGCAGCCAAGAAGGGCGCGGGATCGACGAGCAGTACTTC. It is translated as CASSQEGRGIDEQYF.

The chain combines TRBV7-6 with TRBJ2-3; 12 nucleotides line up with TRBD2. Trimming cost V 5 bases and J 2 bases; bases outside gene matches: 5. Germline CDR1 reads SGHVS; CDR2 reads FNYEAQ. CDR3 length: 16 residues. The CDR3 DNA follows: TGTGCCAGCAGCGTCCTAGCGGGGGGGAACACAGATACGCAGTATTTT. Translated: CASSVLAGGNTDTQYF.

The V call is TRBV29-1, the J call TRBJ1-2, with D unresolved. The CDR3 loop spans 14 amino acids. Trimming removed 5 bases at V and 4 bases at J, with 17 bases between. Per the germline V gene, CDR1 is SQVTM and CDR2 is ANQGSEA. DNA of the CDR3: TGCAGCGTTTGTGAAGGTGACCGACTCTATGGCTACACCTTC. It yields the protein CSVCEGDRLYGYTF.

The rearrangement links TRBV7-9 to TRBJ2-3; D is unresolved. The V gene's germline CDR1 is SEHNR and CDR2 FQNEAQ (reference sequence). V gave up 1 base and J gave up 2 bases, with 7 bases separating them. CDR3 length equals 14 residues. The CDR3: CASSLVKNTDTQYF. The CDR3 DNA sequence: TGTGCCAGCAGCTTAGTTAAAAACACAGATACGCAGTATTTT.

The rearrangement uses TRBV10-3 and TRBJ2-4; the D gene is possibly TRBD2 (6 bases). The germline gives CDR1 ENHRY, CDR2 SYGVKD. The CDR3 is 17 residues long. V dropped 3 bases and J dropped 7 bases, with 22 bases sitting between them. The CDR3 here is CAISEAAGRLGANIQYF. The CDR3 DNA reads as TGTGCCATCAGTGAAGCGGCGGGACGGCTAGGTGCGAACATTCAGTACTTC.

For this clone: Other DNA sequences in this specimen translate into the identical CDR3. V usage is TRBV5-1 and J usage is TRBJ2-7; no reliable D call. Between the trimmed V and J ends, which lost 0 bases and 3 bases, there was a span of 10 bases. This CDR3 comprises 14 residues. Germline V gene lookup returns CDR1 SGHRS and CDR2 YFSETQ. The DNA of the CDR3 is TGCGCCAGCAGCTTGGAGTCGCGGAGCTACGAGCAGTACTTC. Its translation is CASSLESRSYEQYF.